The next 3 T cell receptor beta chains were all read from a single sample in a study of neoadjuvant anti-PD-1 for oral cavity cancer. Using immunoSEQ multiplex PCR, the repertoire was profiled, and TCRdb retains in-frame clones only, with some absent. The table records about 79,000 clones, over 70% of them present only once. The starting material was PBMCs, obtained before nivolumab (anti-PD-1) treatment. The origin of the receptors is a person between 35 and 79 years old with oral cavity squamous cell carcinoma.

This clone was counted a single time. The chain links TRBV9 to TRBJ2-7, with 7 bases aligning to TRBD2. CDR1 and CDR2 from the germline V gene are SGDLS and YYNGEE. This CDR3 has 16 residues. J was trimmed by 2 bases and V by 1 base; bases with no gene match: 9. The CDR3 nucleotides are TGTGCCAGCAGCGTAAGCTGGTCTAGCGGAACCTACGAGCAGTACTTC. This translates into CASSVSWSSGTYEQYF. Filled out from reference TRBV9 and TRBJ2-7, the complete variable domain reads DSGVTQTPKHLITATGQRVTLRCSPRSGDLSVYWYQQSLDQGLQFLIQYYNGEERAKGNILERFSAQQFPDLHSELNLSSLELGDSALYFCASSVSWSSGTYEQYFGPGTRLTVT.

This chain uses TRBV28 with TRBJ2-5; perhaps TRBD1 as D (6 bases). This CDR3 contains 13 residues. Looked up from germline, CDR1 is MDHEN and CDR2 is SYDVKM. The V gene lost 4 bases and the J gene lost 2 bases, with 8 bases spanning the gap. The CDR3 reads CASSYREQETQYF. The CDR3 DNA reads as TGTGCCAGCAGTTACAGGGAACAAGAGACCCAGTACTTC.

Notes on this clone: This CDR3 is also generated by other DNA sequences in the sample. The rearrangement uses TRBV2 and TRBJ1-1, with a weak D call TRBD1 (5 bases). V shed 4 bases and J shed 1 base, with 7 bases lying between them. Germline CDR1 reads SNHLY; CDR2 reads FYNNEI. This CDR3 is 13 amino acids long. In DNA, the CDR3 is TGTGCCAGCAGTGGTCAGGGGAACACTGAAGCTTTCTTT. As protein: CASSGQGNTEAFF.